The clone carrying this TCR beta chain was recorded many times. Antigen: not known. Germline values: CDR1 LNHNV, CDR2 YYDKDF (reference sequence). The V and J ends lost 8 bases and 6 bases respectively, with 2 bases between them. CDR3 size: 9 residues. The data were taken from a study of glioma-infiltrating T cells. Study-wide points: CDR3 overlap between tissue and blood was very small. Tissue-blood divergence was below expectation in non-neoplastic patients, above in gliomas.

Amplification of TCR alpha and beta CDR3 regions from RNA used iRepertoire nested multiplex PCR. MiXCR, run by TCRdb on the multiplex PCR reads, gives a single entry per CDR3 protein. The repertoire holds 150,000 to 200,000 distinct CDR3 sequences, roughly two fifths seen once, with 5.2% in the top ten. The TCR sequence derives from a human donor with low-grade glioma or glioblastoma, undergoing nonglioma brain surgery, or in good health (not recorded which). The sample comprised glioma tissue, nonneoplastic brain tissue, or PBMCs (not recorded which). V usage is TRBV15 and J usage is TRBJ1-5; D ambiguous. Written as DNA, the CDR3 is TGTGCCACCGGTCAGCCCCAGCATTTT. It encodes CATGQPQHF. The complete variable domain, with remaining parts taken from reference TRBV15 and TRBJ1-5, reads DAMVIQNPRYQVTQFGKPVTLSCSQTLNHNVMYWYQQKSSQAPKLLFHYYDKDFNNEADTPDNFQSRRPNTSFCFLDIRSPGLGDTAMYLCATGQPQHFGDGTRLSIL.